Listed below are T cell receptor beta chains from one sample, sequenced in a study of blood T cell repertoires in COVID-19. Assay used: immunoSEQ multiplex PCR; TCRdb lists only in-frame clones, some missing. The sample yields about 100,000 clones, over 80% seen once. Source material: peripheral blood. All receptors come from a woman in her seventies with acute or convalescent COVID-19. CDR3s include the opening cysteine and the closing phenylalanine or tryptophan. Fields, in order: J gene, clone size, V gene, CDR3 protein. Size is stated for part of the rows, as once, few or many counts, or as a class when the clone is expanded.

J gene: TRBJ1-1
clone size: -
V gene: TRBV6-5
CDR3 protein: CASSLGLVGTEAFF

J gene: TRBJ1-4
clone size: few
V gene: TRBV28
CDR3 protein: CASNGGNEKLFF

J gene: TRBJ1-1
clone size: -
V gene: TRBV6-2/TRBV6-3
CDR3 protein: CASTPGTRNTEAFF

J gene: TRBJ2-1
clone size: -
V gene: TRBV7-2
CDR3 protein: CASSRTSGQSSYNEQFF

J gene: TRBJ2-2
clone size: -
V gene: TRBV15
CDR3 protein: CATSRGGGAATGELFF

J gene: TRBJ1-1
clone size: -
V gene: TRBV28
CDR3 protein: CASSFSSQGLQAFF

J gene: TRBJ2-1
clone size: -
V gene: TRBV5-1
CDR3 protein: CASSSARLAVYNEQFF

J gene: TRBJ1-2
clone size: -
V gene: TRBV14
CDR3 protein: CASSQALSGGGYTF

J gene: TRBJ1-4
clone size: -
V gene: TRBV11-1
CDR3 protein: CASSRRDIPEKLFF

J gene: TRBJ1-4
clone size: once
V gene: TRBV29-1
CDR3 protein: CSGGRPGEKLFF

J gene: TRBJ1-2
clone size: -
V gene: TRBV28
CDR3 protein: CASSLPGTGVVYGYTF

J gene: TRBJ2-5
clone size: -
V gene: TRBV5-4
CDR3 protein: CASSFRVRASEETQYF

J gene: TRBJ1-3
clone size: -
V gene: TRBV29-1
CDR3 protein: CSILDPGNTIYF

J gene: TRBJ2-1
clone size: -
V gene: TRBV11-3
CDR3 protein: CASSRSGGGYNEQFF

J gene: TRBJ2-2
clone size: -
V gene: TRBV14
CDR3 protein: CASSQARTGRAGELFF

J gene: TRBJ2-1
clone size: -
V gene: TRBV27
CDR3 protein: CASSPLPRRESGDEQFF

J gene: TRBJ1-4
clone size: -
V gene: TRBV28
CDR3 protein: CASSLSRGSEKLFF

J gene: TRBJ2-3
clone size: few
V gene: TRBV9
CDR3 protein: CASSVSGTDTQYF

J gene: TRBJ2-1
clone size: -
V gene: TRBV5-4
CDR3 protein: CASRNLIDNEQFF

J gene: TRBJ1-2
clone size: -
V gene: TRBV15
CDR3 protein: CATSTRVASGYTF

J gene: TRBJ2-5
clone size: once
V gene: TRBV30
CDR3 protein: CAWGTSGRETQYF

J gene: TRBJ2-3
clone size: -
V gene: TRBV15
CDR3 protein: CATSSLGIPGTSGRAADTQYF

J gene: TRBJ2-3
clone size: -
V gene: TRBV2
CDR3 protein: CASSLPLRLAGGRSSSTDTQYF

J gene: TRBJ2-3
clone size: -
V gene: TRBV3-1/TRBV3-2
CDR3 protein: CASSQGRGFTTDTQYF

J gene: TRBJ1-1
clone size: -
V gene: TRBV6-5
CDR3 protein: CASSYPGGTEAFF

J gene: TRBJ1-1
clone size: -
V gene: TRBV13
CDR3 protein: CASSSLTLLGGELHTEAFF

J gene: TRBJ2-5
clone size: -
V gene: TRBV18
CDR3 protein: CASSPSSGGPGTQYF

J gene: TRBJ2-1
clone size: -
V gene: TRBV11-3
CDR3 protein: CASSLDAGRGSYNEQFF

J gene: TRBJ1-5
clone size: -
V gene: TRBV4-1
CDR3 protein: CASSPRGTGGSQPQHF

J gene: TRBJ1-1
clone size: -
V gene: TRBV18
CDR3 protein: CASSPWAGAEAFF

J gene: TRBJ1-1
clone size: -
V gene: TRBV18
CDR3 protein: CASSPPRLVEAFF

J gene: TRBJ2-4
clone size: once
V gene: TRBV13
CDR3 protein: CASSSRQREGAKNIQYF

J gene: TRBJ1-1
clone size: -
V gene: TRBV28
CDR3 protein: CASSRMLIVNTEAFF

J gene: TRBJ2-1
clone size: few
V gene: TRBV18
CDR3 protein: CASSPLPESYNEQFF

J gene: TRBJ2-1
clone size: -
V gene: TRBV19
CDR3 protein: CASSGWLAGVLGNEQFF

J gene: TRBJ1-6
clone size: -
V gene: TRBV28
CDR3 protein: CASSLQNSHNSPLHF

J gene: TRBJ1-6
clone size: -
V gene: TRBV30
CDR3 protein: CAWSGGNSPLHF

J gene: TRBJ2-5
clone size: few
V gene: TRBV29-1
CDR3 protein: CSVTPTTSAETQYF

J gene: TRBJ1-3
clone size: -
V gene: TRBV6-8
CDR3 protein: CASRRGNTIYF

J gene: TRBJ1-5
clone size: -
V gene: TRBV11-2
CDR3 protein: CASSLGAGGVQPQHF

J gene: TRBJ1-2
clone size: -
V gene: TRBV6-2/TRBV6-3
CDR3 protein: CASSYPGQGNYGYTF

J gene: TRBJ1-5
clone size: -
V gene: TRBV6-5
CDR3 protein: CASGDRYSNQPQHF

J gene: TRBJ1-2
clone size: -
V gene: TRBV18
CDR3 protein: CASSPYRVLDYGYTF

J gene: TRBJ1-6
clone size: -
V gene: TRBV14
CDR3 protein: CASSRRGQGVANSPLHF

J gene: TRBJ1-1
clone size: -
V gene: TRBV10-3
CDR3 protein: CAISRTGSGAFF

J gene: TRBJ1-2
clone size: -
V gene: TRBV6-5
CDR3 protein: CASTRGQGSDYGYTF

J gene: TRBJ1-5
clone size: -
V gene: TRBV6-5
CDR3 protein: CASSYRTPSNQPQHF

J gene: TRBJ1-6
clone size: -
V gene: TRBV13
CDR3 protein: CASSSPSVDNSPLHF

J gene: TRBJ2-5
clone size: -
V gene: TRBV11-3
CDR3 protein: CASSLGQGGEETQYF

J gene: TRBJ2-5
clone size: once
V gene: TRBV4-1
CDR3 protein: CASSQETRYQETQYF

J gene: TRBJ1-5
clone size: -
V gene: TRBV28
CDR3 protein: CASKKPGHYQPQHF